A single sample is the source of the 4 T cell receptor beta chains below, sequenced in a study of pediatric ulcerative colitis. Profiled with immunoSEQ multiplex PCR; TCRdb holds only in-frame clones, not every one. This table holds roughly 60,000 clones, 85% to 90% found once. The specimen was blood. The receptors come from a boy younger than 18 who was a control in a study of pediatric ulcerative colitis.

The chain recombines TRBV15 with TRBJ1-2; tentatively, D is TRBD1 (5 bases). The germline gives CDR1 LNHNV, CDR2 YYDKDF (reference sequence). CDR3 size: 13 residues. The V and J ends lost 5 bases and 8 bases respectively, with 15 bases between them. The DNA for the CDR3 is TGTGCCACCAGCCAAGGGACCTCAGGCGGCTACACCTTC. Residues: CATSQGTSGGYTF.

This rearrangement joins TRBV9 to TRBJ2-7, with unresolved D. The CDR3 consists of 13 residues. CDR1 and CDR2 from the germline V gene are SGDLS and YYNGEE. The ends were cut back, 0 bases at V and 6 bases at J, with 10 bases in the middle. CDR3 DNA sequence: TGTGCCAGCAGCGTAGCGTCGTGGGGCGAGCAGTACTTC. Protein product: CASSVASWGEQYF.

V is TRBV5-1 and J is TRBJ2-7; D uncertain. Looked up from germline, CDR1 is SGHRS and CDR2 is YFSETQ. The CDR3 consists of 12 residues. Trimming cost V 7 bases and J 0 bases, with 8 bases left between them. The DNA of the CDR3 is TGCGCCAGCGCCAGAAGCTCCTACGAGCAGTACTTC. It translates to CASARSSYEQYF.

This chain uses TRBV9 with TRBJ1-1; D remains unclear. Between the trimmed V and J ends, which lost 3 bases and 3 bases, there was a span of 12 bases. The germline gives CDR1 SGDLS, CDR2 YYNGEE. There are 14 residues in the CDR3. The CDR3 coding sequence is TGTGCCAGCAGCGGGAACCCTACGGACACTGAAGCTTTCTTT. The encoded protein is CASSGNPTDTEAFF. Full variable domain (rest looked up from reference TRBV9 and TRBJ1-1): DSGVTQTPKHLITATGQRVTLRCSPRSGDLSVYWYQQSLDQGLQFLIQYYNGEERAKGNILERFSAQQFPDLHSELNLSSLELGDSALYFCASSGNPTDTEAFFGQGTRLTVV.